These T cell receptor beta chains were read from a single sample in a study of blood T cell repertoires in COVID-19. The protocol was immunoSEQ multiplex PCR, while the TCRdb copy is restricted to in-frame clones and leaves out a portion. The table has about 130,000 clones, approximately 88% seen once. Sequencing used peripheral blood. The receptor source for this set is a man aged 50 to 59 with acute or convalescent COVID-19. Each CDR3 is given with its conserved first and last residue. The D gene is left open where the match is weak. Clone size appears in some rows only: once, few, many, or a class for an expanded clone.

abundance | j_gene | d_gene | v_gene | CDR3aa | CDR3nt
- | TRBJ1-1 | TRBD1 | TRBV5-5 | CASSSEDRGTEAFF | TGTGCCAGCAGCTCAGAGGACAGGGGTACTGAAGCTTTCTTT
- | TRBJ1-1 | - | TRBV19 | CASSFPGINTEAFF | TGTGCCAGTAGTTTCCCAGGGATTAACACTGAAGCTTTCTTT
- | TRBJ1-2 | - | TRBV19 | CASRVAPNYGYTF | TGTGCCAGTAGGGTAGCCCCAAACTATGGCTACACCTTC
- | TRBJ2-2 | - | TRBV18 | CASLATGELFF | TGTGCCAGCTTAGCGACCGGGGAGCTGTTTTTT
few | TRBJ1-6 | - | TRBV3-1/TRBV3-2 | CASSQEGRTLHF | TGTGCCAGCAGCCAAGAGGGCCGCACCCTCCACTTT
- | TRBJ1-2 | - | TRBV6-5 | CASSYSKAGAYGYTF | TGTGCCAGCAGTTACTCGAAGGCAGGGGCCTATGGCTACACCTTC
- | TRBJ2-1 | TRBD2 | TRBV9 | CASSVTSGSGEQFF | TGTGCCAGCAGCGTGACTAGCGGGAGTGGTGAGCAGTTCTTC
once | TRBJ1-1 | - | TRBV6-5 | CASSYMQGGTEAFF | TGTGCCAGCAGTTACATGCAGGGAGGAACTGAAGCTTTCTTT
- | TRBJ1-1 | - | TRBV6-5 | CASRFRRQSRTEAFF | TGTGCCAGCAGGTTTCGTCGACAGTCAAGGACTGAAGCTTTCTTT
- | TRBJ2-7 | - | TRBV6-5 | CASRESIFYEQYF | TGTGCCAGCCGGGAGTCAATATTCTACGAGCAGTACTTC
once | TRBJ2-3 | TRBD1 | TRBV11-2 | CASSTNRGADTQYF | TGTGCCAGCAGCACAAACAGGGGCGCAGATACGCAGTATTTT
- | TRBJ1-5 | - | TRBV10-2 | CASTAGNQPQHF | TGCGCCAGCACGGCCGGGAATCAGCCCCAGCATTTT
- | TRBJ2-5 | - | TRBV5-1 | CASSLASQRETQYF | TGCGCCAGCAGCTTGGCGAGCCAGCGAGAGACCCAGTACTTC
few | TRBJ2-5 | - | TRBV2 | CASNRALQETQYF | TGTGCCAGCAACAGGGCCCTTCAAGAGACCCAGTACTTC